The present TCR beta chain was sequenced within a study of T-cell reconstitution after alpha-beta-depleted transplantation in children. Findings and limits, study-wide: Some patients' high day-60 TCRbeta diversity was attributed to recipient cells surviving conditioning. Several hundred expanded graft clones reportedly supplied alpha-beta T cells about two months after transplant. T-cell numbers and diversity, one year after transplant, stemmed largely from T cells that were newly produced.

Preparation of the TCRbeta library used unique molecular identifiers. TCRdb ran MiXCR on the PCR reads and lists one entry per CDR3 protein. The repertoire holds about 240,000 distinct CDR3 sequences, with about 25% as singletons. V dropped 2 bases and J dropped 8 bases, with 11 bases sitting between them. The CDR3 sequence is 13 residues long. This clonotype was seen many times. Its antigen is not identified. The sequence derives from a girl aged 2-10 years with Fanconi anemia, due to receive a stem cell transplant. Sequenced material: PBMCs, taken before TCRalphabeta/CD19-depleted stem cell transplant. The chain couples TRBV12-3 or TRBV12-4 to TRBJ2-3, with a weak D call TRBD2 (5 bases). Written as DNA, the CDR3 is TGTGCCAGCAGTTTATCCGCCGAGGGTACGCAGTATTTT. It specifies CASSLSAEGTQYF.